These 16 T cell receptor beta chains came from one sample sequenced in a study of control samples from healthy donors and cancer patients. Data came from immunoSEQ multiplex PCR; TCRdb stores just in-frame clones and leaves some out. This table has some 200,000 clones, approximately 92% appearing once. The sequenced sample was blood. These receptors came from a man younger than 35 in good health.

The V call is TRBV13, the J call TRBJ2-1; D remains ambiguous. Trimming removed 2 bases from V and 9 bases from J, with 8 bases in between. The CDR3 is 12 residues long. Germline V gene lookup returns CDR1 PRHDT and CDR2 FYEKMQ (reference sequence). CDR3 DNA sequence: TGTGCCAGCAGCTTAATCAGTATTGAGCAGTTCTTC. Translating gives CASSLISIEQFF.

CDR3 DNA: TGTGCCAGCAGTCGAAGCCCGAGGTTGGCTAATGAAAAACTGTTTTTT. Its translation: CASSRSPRLANEKLFF. The rearrangement links TRBV2 to TRBJ1-4; D uncertain. V dropped 5 bases and J dropped 3 bases, with 16 bases sitting between them. The CDR3 spans 16 residues. Per germline, CDR1 SNHLY and CDR2 FYNNEI.

The chain carries TRBV5-4 and TRBJ2-7; 8 bases are shared with TRBD2. Germline CDR1 is SGHNT and CDR2 is YYREEE (reference sequence). This CDR3 is built from 18 residues. Trimming removed 0 bases from V and 1 base from J; junction bases left unmatched: 12. CDR3 bases: TGTGCCAGCAGCTTGGATTGGATGAAGCGGGGGCCGTCCTACGAGCAGTACTTC. Protein sequence: CASSLDWMKRGPSYEQYF.

Only one count was recorded for this clone. This rearrangement joins TRBV5-1 to TRBJ1-1, with no clear D. The V end lost 4 bases, the J end lost 5 bases, and 15 bases lay between the germline ends. Looked up from germline, CDR1 is SGHRS and CDR2 is YFSETQ. The CDR3 is 14 amino acids. CDR3 region: CASSMGAGGTEAFF. CDR3 coding DNA: TGCGCCAGCAGCATGGGTGCCGGTGGGACTGAAGCTTTCTTT. The variable domain in full, with the rest retrieved from reference TRBV5-1 and TRBJ1-1, is KAGVTQTPRYLIKTRGQQVTLSCSPISGHRSVSWYQQTPGQGLQFLFEYFSETQRNKGNFPGRFSGRQFSNSRSEMNVSTLELGDSALYLCASSMGAGGTEAFFGQGTRLTVV.

The rearrangement uses TRBV7-6 and TRBJ2-7; TRBD1 matches at 7 bases. The CDR3 spans 18 residues. V was clipped by 1 base and J by 3 bases; unmatched bases: 15. Germline CDR1 reads SGHVS; CDR2 reads FNYEAQ. This CDR3 is CASSLGVNVGTALYEQYF. The CDR3 region has the DNA TGTGCCAGCAGCTTAGGAGTTAACGTAGGGACAGCACTCTACGAGCAGTACTTC. Based on the CDR3 plus reference TRBV7-6 and TRBJ2-7, the full variable domain is GAGVSQSPRYKVTKRGQDVALRCDPISGHVSLYWYRQALGQGPEFLTYFNYEAQQDKSGLPNDRFSAERPEGSISTLTIQRTEQRDSAMYRCASSLGVNVGTALYEQYFGPGTRLTVT.

V usage is TRBV6-6 and J usage is TRBJ2-1; 8 bases are shared with TRBD1. V dropped 5 bases and J dropped 4; count of bases not matched to a gene: 10. This CDR3 region has 16 residues. Per germline, CDR1 MNHNY and CDR2 SVGAGI (reference sequence). The CDR3 reads CASSGQGALPYNEQFF. CDR3 nucleotide sequence: TGTGCCAGCAGTGGGCAGGGGGCTCTTCCTTACAATGAGCAGTTCTTC.

V gene TRBV11-3 combines with J gene TRBJ2-2; D unclear. The CDR3 is made up of 13 amino acids. From germline, CDR1 is SGHNT and CDR2 YENEEA. The V end lost 0 bases, the J end lost 5 bases, and 4 bases lay between the germline ends. CDR3 bases: TGTGCCAGCAGCTTAGAGGCTACCGGGGAGCTGTTTTTT. Translation gives CASSLEATGELFF.

The chain couples TRBV14 to TRBJ2-1; 9 bases fit TRBD2. This CDR3 region has 15 residues. V gave up 4 bases and J gave up 8 bases; unmatched junction bases: 9. CDR1 is SGHDN, CDR2 FVKESK, per germline. The CDR3 nucleotides are TGTGCCAGCAGCCCCGGACTAGCGATCGGCGATGAGCAGTTCTTC. Its protein product is CASSPGLAIGDEQFF.

J is TRBJ2-7 and V is TRBV2; D unclear. The length of the CDR3 is 11 residues. Trimming removed 2 bases at V and 3 bases at J, with 2 bases between. Germline V gene lookup returns CDR1 SNHLY and CDR2 FYNNEI. The CDR3 sequence is CASSENYEQYF. Here the CDR3 DNA reads TGTGCCAGCAGTGAAAACTACGAGCAGTACTTC.

The chain employs TRBV9 and TRBJ1-2; 9 nucleotides align to TRBD1. V gave up 7 bases and J gave up 4 bases; unmatched junction bases: 2. CDR1 is SGDLS, CDR2 YYNGEE, per germline. This CDR3 has 12 residues. This CDR3 reads CASLGQGYGYTF. The DNA of the CDR3 is TGTGCCAGCTTGGGACAGGGCTATGGCTACACCTTC.

V gene TRBV5-4 combines with J gene TRBJ2-2, with D uncertain. This CDR3 has 17 amino acids. CDR1 SGHNT and CDR2 YYREEE come from the germline V gene (reference sequence). V was trimmed by 5 bases and J by 1 base, leaving 18 bases between them. The CDR3 DNA reads as TGTGCCAGCAGAGGTAAACCTGGTGGGCAGAACACCGGGGAGCTGTTTTTT. Translating it yields CASRGKPGGQNTGELFF.

The chain joins TRBV18 to TRBJ1-1; 7 bases align to TRBD1. The CDR3 consists of 12 residues. Germline-derived CDR1 and CDR2 are KGHSH and LQKENI. Trimming at V came to 3 bases and at J to 8 bases, leaving 3 bases not matched to a gene. This CDR3 reads CASSPMTGEAFF. As DNA, the CDR3 is TGTGCCAGCTCACCGATGACAGGGGAAGCTTTCTTT. Using reference TRBV18 and TRBJ1-1 for the parts outside the CDR3, the full variable domain is NAGVMQNPRHLVRRRGQEARLRCSPMKGHSHVYWYRQLPEEGLKFMVYLQKENIIDESGMPKERFSAEFPKEGPSILRIQQVVRGDSAAYFCASSPMTGEAFFGQGTRLTVV.

In its sample, this clone was seen once. The chain links TRBV6-5 to TRBJ1-4, with 8 bases identical to TRBD1. The CDR3 loop spans 16 amino acids. The V segment lost 4 bases and the J segment 6 bases; nucleotides outside the gene matches: 10. CDR1 MNHEY and CDR2 SVGAGI come from the germline V gene. The CDR3 region has the DNA TGTGCCAGCAGTTTCTTCGGACAGGGTGCCGATGAAAAACTGTTTTTT. This gives the protein CASSFFGQGADEKLFF.

The J gene is TRBJ1-4, the V gene TRBV6-6; D perhaps matches TRBD1 (6 bases). Germline V gene data show CDR1 as MNHNY and CDR2 as SVGAGI (reference sequence). The length of the CDR3 is 16 residues. Trimming took off 8 bases at V and 3 bases at J, with 19 bases between the two ends. The CDR3 DNA follows: TGTGCCAGCGGGGGCGAAGGGGTTGGTCCTAATGAAAAACTGTTTTTT. Its protein product is CASGGEGVGPNEKLFF.

V gene TRBV18 combines with J gene TRBJ1-5; 9 bases fit TRBD1. The CDR3 loop spans 14 amino acids. Germline V gene data show CDR1 as KGHSH and CDR2 as LQKENI. Trimming removed 4 bases from V and 4 bases from J; junction bases left unmatched: 2. The CDR3 bases are TGTGCCAGCTCACGAGGGACAGGGAATCAGCCCCAGCATTTT. Translation gives CASSRGTGNQPQHF.

This chain connects TRBV5-4 to TRBJ1-2; 7 bases map to TRBD1. The ends lost 3 bases at V and 5 bases at J; junction bases unmatched: 7. There are 14 residues in the CDR3. Germline CDR1 is SGHNT and CDR2 is YYREEE (reference sequence). CDR3 in amino acids: CASSSQGEVYGYTF. CDR3 coding DNA: TGTGCCAGCAGCTCCCAGGGGGAGGTGTATGGCTACACCTTC.